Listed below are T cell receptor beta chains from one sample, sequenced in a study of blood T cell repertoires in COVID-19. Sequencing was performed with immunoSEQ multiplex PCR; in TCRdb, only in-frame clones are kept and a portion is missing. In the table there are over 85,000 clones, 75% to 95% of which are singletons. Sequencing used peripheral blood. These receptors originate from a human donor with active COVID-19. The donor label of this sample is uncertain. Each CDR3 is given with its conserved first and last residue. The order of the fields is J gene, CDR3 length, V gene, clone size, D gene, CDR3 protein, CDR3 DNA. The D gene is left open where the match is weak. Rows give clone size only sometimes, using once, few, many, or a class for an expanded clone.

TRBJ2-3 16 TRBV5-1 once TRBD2 CASSLDQRGFTDTQYF TGCGCCAGCAGCTTGGACCAGCGGGGATTCACAGATACGCAGTATTTT
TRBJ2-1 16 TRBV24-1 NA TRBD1 CATSDSRQGAGYEQFF TGTGCCACCAGTGATTCAAGACAGGGGGCGGGGTATGAGCAGTTCTTC
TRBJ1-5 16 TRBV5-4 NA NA CASSSQPGELSQPQHF TGTGCCAGCAGCTCCCAGCCAGGGGAGCTGAGTCAGCCCCAGCATTTT
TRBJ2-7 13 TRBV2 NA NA CASSEESRIEWYF TGTGCCAGCAGTGAAGAAAGTCGCATAGAGTGGTACTTC
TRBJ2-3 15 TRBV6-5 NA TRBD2 CASRPRLALIDTQYF TGTGCCAGCAGACCGAGACTAGCGTTAATAGATACGCAGTATTTT
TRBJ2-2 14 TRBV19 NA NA CASSIDADTGELFF TGTGCCAGTAGTATAGACGCAGACACCGGGGAGCTGTTTTTT
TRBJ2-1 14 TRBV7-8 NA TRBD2 CASSLSGGYNEQFF TGTGCCAGCAGCTTAAGCGGGGGGTACAATGAGCAGTTCTTC
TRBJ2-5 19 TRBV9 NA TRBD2 CASSPRGSGGVSYQETQYF TGTGCCAGCAGCCCCCGCGGAAGCGGGGGGGTTTCGTACCAAGAGACCCAGTACTTC
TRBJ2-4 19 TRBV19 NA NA CASSVFWSTGSLAKNIQYF TGTGCCAGTAGTGTGTTCTGGTCTACAGGGTCGTTAGCCAAAAACATTCAGTACTTC
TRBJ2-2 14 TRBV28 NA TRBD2 CASSQAGDTGELFF TGTGCCTCCTCCCAAGCGGGGGACACCGGGGAGCTGTTTTTT
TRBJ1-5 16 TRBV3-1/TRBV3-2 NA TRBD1 CASSPSWDSLNQPQHF TGTGCCAGCAGCCCCTCGTGGGACAGCCTCAATCAGCCCCAGCATTTT
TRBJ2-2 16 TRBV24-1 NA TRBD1 CATSAVDRGITGELFF TGTGCCACCAGCGCCGTTGACAGGGGAATAACCGGGGAGCTGTTTTTT
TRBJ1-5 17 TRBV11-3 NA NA CASSLVTVPGRGQPQHF TGTGCCAGCAGCTTGGTAACGGTTCCGGGTAGGGGTCAGCCCCAGCATTTT
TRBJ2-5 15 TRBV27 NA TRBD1 CASSLRQGKKETQYF TGTGCCAGCAGTTTACGACAGGGAAAAAAAGAGACCCAGTACTTC
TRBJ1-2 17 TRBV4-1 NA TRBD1 CASRRLETGEANYGYTF TGCGCCAGCAGGAGGTTGGAAACAGGGGAGGCTAACTATGGCTACACCTTC
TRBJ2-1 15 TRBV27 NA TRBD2 CASSLSGGYVYEQFF TGTGCCAGCAGTTTATCCGGGGGGTATGTGTATGAGCAGTTCTTC
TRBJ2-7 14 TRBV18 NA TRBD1 CASSPRDRDYEQYF TGTGCCAGCTCACCAAGGGACAGGGACTACGAGCAGTACTTC
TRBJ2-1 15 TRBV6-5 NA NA CASSYSGVGTNEQFF TGTGCCAGCAGTTACTCGGGGGTAGGGACTAATGAGCAGTTCTTC
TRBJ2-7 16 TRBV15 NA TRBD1 CATSTGGTGNSYEQYF TGTGCCACCAGCACCGGCGGGACAGGCAACTCCTACGAGCAGTACTTC
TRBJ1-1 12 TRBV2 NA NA CASSVDSPEAFF TGTGCCAGCAGCGTTGACAGCCCAGAAGCTTTCTTT
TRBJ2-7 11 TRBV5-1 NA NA CASSSGYEQYF TGCGCCAGCAGCTCCGGCTACGAGCAGTACTTC
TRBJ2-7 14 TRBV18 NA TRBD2 CASSQGRGGFEQYF TGTGCCAGCTCACAGGGCCGGGGGGGCTTTGAGCAGTACTTC
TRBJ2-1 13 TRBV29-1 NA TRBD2 CSVAGGPADEQFF TGCAGCGTTGCGGGGGGTCCTGCGGATGAGCAGTTCTTC